Presented here are 17 T cell receptor beta chains from one specimen sequenced in a study of blood T cells in healthy people across ages. A J-beta primer mix and a sample-barcoded 5' primer were used in a second PCR of roughly 6 to 11 cycles. TCRdb reprocessed the 5' RACE reads with MiXCR, giving one entry per CDR3 protein. Of fewer than 2,000,000 distinct CDR3 sequences listed, around 35% are singletons. The sample comprised blood. These TCRs come from a woman aged 30 to 39 in good health.

This clonotype has a handful of counts. The genes are TRBV27 and TRBJ2-7; possible D gene TRBD2, 5 bases. The CDR3 covers 15 residues. V was pared by 4 bases and J by 0 bases, with 13 bases between. The germline CDR1 and CDR2 sequences are MNHEY and SMNVEV (reference sequence). The CDR3 DNA reads as TGTGCCAGCAGTTCCGAGGGTTTAAGCTCCTACGAGCAGTACTTC. Protein: CASSSEGLSSYEQYF.

This sequence joins TRBV20-1 and TRBJ2-1; D possibly corresponds to TRBD2 (6 bases). This CDR3 is 12 amino acids long. The V end was cut by 6 bases, the J end by 8 bases, with 14 bases between. Germline V lookup: CDR1 DFQATT, CDR2 SNEGSKA (reference sequence). CDR3 coding DNA: TGCAGTGCAGCGAAGGGAGGAGATGAGCAGTTCTTC. Its protein product is CSAAKGGDEQFF.

The rearrangement joins TRBV28 to TRBJ2-2; 11 bases are shared with TRBD2. Per germline, CDR1 MDHEN and CDR2 SYDVKM. The junction had 5 bases not matched to a gene; V was cut back by 10 bases and J by 1 base. The CDR3 is 15 residues long. CDR3 coding DNA: TGTGCCACCGTTGGGACTAGCGGGAACACCGGGGAGCTGTTTTTT. It is translated as CATVGTSGNTGELFF.

The table lists this clonotype with a few counts. The chain has TRBV7-6 and TRBJ2-3; a weak D match, TRBD1 (7 bases). The ends were cut back, 6 bases at V and 2 bases at J, with 15 bases in the middle. Germline V gives CDR1 SGHVS, CDR2 FNYEAQ. CDR3 size: 15 residues. The CDR3 DNA sequence: TGTGCCAGCAGACCCCAGGGGGAGGACACAGATACGCAGTATTTT. This translates into CASRPQGEDTDTQYF.

In this sample, this clonotype turned up many times. J is TRBJ2-7 and V is TRBV7-9, with D possibly being TRBD2 (5 bases). This CDR3 is 15 amino acids long. V lost 1 base to trimming and J lost 2 bases, with 12 bases between them. CDR1 SEHNR and CDR2 FQNEAQ come from the germline V gene (reference sequence). CDR3 sequence: CASSLGGSGAYEQYF. The CDR3 DNA follows: TGTGCCAGCAGCTTAGGAGGGAGCGGAGCCTACGAGCAGTACTTC.

This clonotype occurred many times. The V gene is TRBV5-1, the J gene TRBJ2-7, with unresolved D. The V end lost 0 bases, the J end lost 1 base, and 14 bases lay between the germline ends. Germline assignment: CDR1 SGHRS and CDR2 YFSETQ. CDR3 size: 16 residues. DNA of the CDR3: TGCGCCAGCAGCTTGGACAGCTTCACTCGTTCCTACGAGCAGTACTTC. Its translation: CASSLDSFTRSYEQYF. The full variable domain, in which reference TRBV5-1 and TRBJ2-7 provide the parts outside the CDR3, is KAGVTQTPRYLIKTRGQQVTLSCSPISGHRSVSWYQQTPGQGLQFLFEYFSETQRNKGNFPGRFSGRQFSNSRSEMNVSTLELGDSALYLCASSLDSFTRSYEQYFGPGTRLTVT.

The chain couples TRBV20-1 to TRBJ2-1; 15 positions agree with TRBD2. From germline, CDR1 is DFQATT and CDR2 SNEGSKA (reference sequence). J lost 9 bases, V lost 6 bases, and 3 bases had no gene match. The CDR3 totals 13 residues. CDR3 sequence reads: CSAWTSGGGEQFF. The CDR3 region has the DNA TGCAGTGCGTGGACTAGCGGGGGGGGTGAGCAGTTCTTC.

This clonotype was recorded once. Just one base apart from a much larger clone, this may be a read error. The chain couples TRBV2 to TRBJ2-3, with a tentative D call TRBD2 (6 bases). The CDR3 extends over 15 amino acids. Germline V gene data show CDR1 as SNHLY and CDR2 as FYNNEI. V shed 5 bases and J shed 2 bases, with 14 bases lying between them. The CDR3 loop reads CASSRDCTFTDTQYF. CDR3 in DNA: TGTGCCAGCAGTCGGGACTGCACTTTCACAGATACGCAGTATTTT.

This sequence joins TRBV28 and TRBJ2-1; TRBD2 agrees at 11 bases. The CDR3 runs 16 residues. V shed 6 bases, J shed 10 bases, and the junction held 14 bases outside the gene matches. Germline V lookup: CDR1 MDHEN, CDR2 SYDVKM. The CDR3 here is CASSSDIAGGRGEQFF. The CDR3 DNA reads TGTGCCAGCAGCTCAGATATAGCGGGAGGGCGGGGGGAGCAGTTCTTC.

This clonotype came up a few times. The J gene is TRBJ2-1, the V gene TRBV29-1; 10 bases line up with TRBD2. This CDR3 is 14 amino acids long. CDR1 and CDR2 from the germline V gene are SQVTM and ANQGSEA. V lost 4 bases to trimming and J lost 8 bases; unmatched junction nucleotides: 8. As DNA, the CDR3 is TGCAGCGTTGTGCCTAGCGGGAGTGTCGATGAGCAGTTCTTC. Its protein product is CSVVPSGSVDEQFF.

The rearrangement joins TRBV27 to TRBJ2-7; 12 positions agree with TRBD2. The CDR3 sequence is 15 residues long. Germline V gene data show CDR1 as MNHEY and CDR2 as SMNVEV (reference sequence). The V and J ends lost 5 bases and 7 bases, in that order; junction bases with no gene match: 9. For the CDR3, the DNA is TGTGCCAGCAGTGACCGACTAGCGGGAGTTCAGGAGCAGTACTTC. This sequence encodes CASSDRLAGVQEQYF.

On this clonotype: A read error is possible here, since a much larger clone lies one base away. The chain links TRBV3-1 to TRBJ1-1, with D tentatively TRBD1 (5 bases). The CDR3 is 12 residues long. The V gene's germline CDR1 is LGHDT and CDR2 YNNKEL (reference sequence). CDR3 sequence reads: CVSSKDLRGAFF. Here the CDR3 DNA reads TGTGTCAGCAGCAAGGATCTCCGGGGGGCTTTCTTT.

The rearrangement uses TRBV7-3 and TRBJ1-1, with TRBD1 as a possible D gene (6 bases). The V and J ends lost 4 bases and 0 bases respectively, with 21 bases between them. CDR3 length: 18 residues. Germline V gene lookup returns CDR1 SGHTA and CDR2 FQGTGA. The CDR3 reads CASSSLTMGGGMNTEAFF. The CDR3 region has the DNA TGTGCCAGCAGCTCGCTCACTATGGGAGGGGGGATGAACACTGAAGCTTTCTTT.

The gene calls are TRBV29-1 and TRBJ1-2; D uncertain. Germline V CDR1 and CDR2: SQVTM, ANQGSEA. The length of the CDR3 is 16 residues. Deletions cut 3 bases from V and 7 bases from J, with 24 bases between. CDR3 region: CSVDYGGGGIERGYTF. CDR3 nucleotides: TGCAGCGTTGATTATGGCGGCGGAGGGATAGAGCGTGGCTACACCTTC.

The sample holds a few counts of this clonotype. This chain connects TRBV6-2 or TRBV6-3 to TRBJ1-4, with D possibly TRBD1 on 5 matching bases. Germline V gives CDR1 MNHEY, CDR2 SVGEGT. The CDR3 covers 16 residues. Trimming pared 0 bases from V and 6 bases from J, leaving 14 bases between. Here the CDR3 reads CASSYSTKGRDEKLFF. In DNA form, the CDR3 reads TGTGCCAGCAGTTACTCGACAAAGGGGCGGGATGAAAAACTGTTTTTT.

This clonotype showed up just a few times. The chain couples TRBV3-1 to TRBJ2-7, with D possibly matching TRBD1 (6 bases). CDR1 LGHDT and CDR2 YNNKEL come from the germline V gene (reference sequence). CDR3 length equals 14 residues. Trimming took off 4 bases at V and 5 bases at J, with 15 bases between the two ends. The DNA for the CDR3 is TGTGCCAGCAGCCGAAGTGGGCAGGGGAACGAGCAGTACTTC. Protein product: CASSRSGQGNEQYF.

This clonotype was detected a few times. The rearrangement links TRBV3-1 to TRBJ1-2; the D gene is possibly TRBD1 (5 bases). Germline loops: CDR1 LGHDT, CDR2 YNNKEL (reference sequence). V lost 4 bases to trimming and J lost 8 bases, with 14 bases between them. There are 13 residues in the CDR3. Here the CDR3 DNA reads TGTGCCAGCAGCCGTGATGAGGGACGAGGCTACACCTTC. Its translation is CASSRDEGRGYTF.